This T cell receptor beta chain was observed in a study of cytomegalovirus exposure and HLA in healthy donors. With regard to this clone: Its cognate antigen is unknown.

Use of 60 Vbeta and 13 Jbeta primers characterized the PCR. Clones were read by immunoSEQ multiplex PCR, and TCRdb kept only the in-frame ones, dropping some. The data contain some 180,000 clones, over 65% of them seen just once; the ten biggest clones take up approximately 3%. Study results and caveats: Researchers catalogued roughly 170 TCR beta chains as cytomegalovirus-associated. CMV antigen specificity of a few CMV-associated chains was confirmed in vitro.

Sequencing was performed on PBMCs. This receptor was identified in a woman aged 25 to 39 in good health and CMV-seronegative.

This CDR3 reads CASSVAVGGGASGPDTQYF. The CDR3 DNA is TGTGCCAGCAGCGTAGCGGTTGGCGGGGGGGCGTCCGGGCCAGATACGCAGTATTTT. The chain links TRBV9 to TRBJ2-3, with TRBD2 matching 9 bases. The CDR3 sequence is 19 residues long. Losses at the gene ends were 0 bases for V and 4 bases for J; bases not matched to a gene: 15. CDR1 SGDLS and CDR2 YYNGEE come from the germline V gene. The full variable domain, its missing parts supplied by reference TRBV9 and TRBJ2-3, is DSGVTQTPKHLITATGQRVTLRCSPRSGDLSVYWYQQSLDQGLQFLIQYYNGEERAKGNILERFSAQQFPDLHSELNLSSLELGDSALYFCASSVAVGGGASGPDTQYFGPGTRLTVL.